Sequencing of this TCR beta chain was carried out in a study of early T cells in non-severe SARS-CoV-2 infection. This clonotype was counted only a few times. TCRdb used MiXCR to reprocess the 5' RACE reads, holding one entry per CDR3 protein. The sample contains around 66,000 distinct CDR3 sequences, over 10% of which appear only once. The germline V gene encodes CDR1 MNHEY and CDR2 SMNVEV (reference sequence). The CDR3 extends over 13 amino acids. The V end lost 3 bases, the J end lost 3 bases, and 6 bases lay between the germline ends. This receptor was obtained from an adult who was a healthcare worker with PCR-confirmed SARS-CoV-2 infection or an uninfected control (not recorded which). The sequenced material came from whole blood. The gene calls are TRBV27 and TRBJ1-3; D is unclear. The CDR3 region is CASSFGIGNTIYF. CDR3 bases: TGTGCCAGCAGTTTCGGCATTGGAAACACCATATATTTT.